Each of the 27 T cell receptor beta chains below was sequenced from the same sample in a study of T cell responses to AZD1222 COVID-19 vaccine. Libraries were prepared by immunoSEQ multiplex PCR; TCRdb keeps only in-frame clonotypes and omits some of them. The table lists about 140,000 clones, 80% to 95% of them singletons, with around 2.3% in the top ten. Sequenced here: peripheral blood, sampled on day 0 of AZD1222 vaccination. The receptors were gathered from an adult in good health.

This sequence joins TRBV9 and TRBJ2-5; D is undetermined. The germline V and J ends were trimmed by 6 bases and 3 bases, with 15 bases remaining between them. The CDR3 extends over 14 amino acids. The V gene's germline CDR1 is SGDLS and CDR2 YYNGEE. The CDR3 region is CASNINSQEETQYF. For the CDR3, the DNA is TGTGCCAGCAACATAAATTCGCAAGAAGAGACCCAGTACTTC.

This rearrangement joins TRBV7-2 to TRBJ2-6, with D hard to call. V gave up 4 bases and J gave up 0 bases, with 7 bases separating them. CDR1 and CDR2 (germline): SGHTA, FQGNSA. The CDR3 extends over 15 amino acids. In DNA form, the CDR3 reads TGTGCCAGCAGCTGGACCGGCTCTGGGGCCAACGTCCTGACTTTC. This sequence encodes CASSWTGSGANVLTF.

The rearrangement joins TRBV4-1 to TRBJ2-7; maybe TRBD2 (5 bases). Germline CDR1 reads MGHRA; CDR2 reads YSYEKL. CDR3 length equals 18 residues. Between the trimmed V and J ends, which lost 0 bases and 0 bases, there was a span of 18 bases. For the CDR3, the DNA is TGCGCCAGCAGCCAAGATTACGGGATCTGGCCCTACTCCTACGAGCAGTACTTC. Its protein is CASSQDYGIWPYSYEQYF.

Concerning this clone: This sample also contains other DNA sequences that code for the same CDR3. The chain couples TRBV11-2 to TRBJ1-1; no clear D gene. The V end was cut by 1 base, the J end by 2 bases, with 8 bases between. This CDR3 contains 14 residues. Germline V lookup: CDR1 SGHAT, CDR2 FQNNGV. Here the CDR3 reads CASSLGGGNTEAFF. The CDR3 region has the DNA TGTGCCAGCAGCTTAGGCGGCGGCAACACTGAAGCTTTCTTT.

The CDR3 region is CASSYGGQGYGYTF. The CDR3 DNA is TGTGCCAGCAGTTACGGGGGACAGGGCTATGGCTACACCTTC. This chain links TRBV6-5 with TRBJ1-2; 9 bases match TRBD1. Germline assignment: CDR1 MNHEY and CDR2 SVGAGI. With V trimmed by 2 bases and J by 4 bases, 2 bases remained unmatched. This CDR3 has 14 residues.

The chain recombines TRBV7-2 with TRBJ2-2, with D perhaps TRBD1 or TRBD2 (5 bases each). There are 15 residues in the CDR3. The germline CDR1 and CDR2 sequences are SGHTA and FQGNSA. V dropped 5 bases and J dropped 4 bases, with 14 bases sitting between them. The CDR3 reads CASSQWIGGTGELFF. The CDR3 nucleotides read TGTGCCAGCAGCCAATGGATTGGGGGCACCGGGGAGCTGTTTTTT.

The genes are TRBV2 and TRBJ1-1; maybe TRBD1 (6 bases). The V gene's germline CDR1 is SNHLY and CDR2 FYNNEI. The CDR3 has 13 residues. The V and J ends lost 6 bases and 11 bases respectively, with 19 bases between them. Written as DNA, the CDR3 is TGTGCCAGCAGCGCCATGGACAGCCGAAGGGCTTTCTTT. It yields the protein CASSAMDSRRAFF. Using reference TRBV2 and TRBJ1-1 for the parts outside the CDR3, the full variable domain is EPEVTQTPSHQVTQMGQEVILRCVPISNHLYFYWYRQILGQKVEFLVSFYNNEISEKSEIFDDQFSVERPDGSNFTLKIRSTKLEDSAMYFCASSAMDSRRAFFGQGTRLTVV.

The chain recombines TRBV10-2 with TRBJ2-3; a possible D gene is TRBD1 (6 bases). The CDR3 contains 14 residues. V was clipped by 6 bases and J by 2 bases, with 12 bases between them. Germline values: CDR1 WSHSY, CDR2 SAAADI. The CDR3, as DNA: TGCGCCAGCAGAGACAGGCCAGTCACAGATACGCAGTATTTT. Amino acid sequence: CASRDRPVTDTQYF.

The V gene is TRBV5-1, the J gene TRBJ2-7; TRBD2 might be the D (7 bases). The germline CDR1 and CDR2 sequences are SGHRS and YFSETQ. Trimming left V 3 bases short and J 6 bases short, with 13 bases between. CDR3 length: 13 residues. CDR3 DNA: TGCGCCAGCAGCTCGGTGGGGGGGCGCGAGCAGTACTTC. This encodes CASSSVGGREQYF.

The chain uses TRBV7-9 and TRBJ1-1, with 8 bases matching TRBD1. From germline, CDR1 is SEHNR and CDR2 FQNEAQ (reference sequence). The CDR3 has 14 residues. Unmatched junction bases numbered 8, after V lost 1 base and J lost 10 bases. In nucleotides, the CDR3 is TGTGCCAGCAGCTTAGGACAGGGGTTGCGGGTAGCTTTCTTT. The encoded protein is CASSLGQGLRVAFF.

CDR3 amino acids: CASTQVEGLGYNEQFF. CDR3 coding DNA: TGTGCCAGCACCCAGGTAGAGGGACTCGGGTACAATGAGCAGTTCTTC. The chain has TRBV2 and TRBJ2-1, with D perhaps TRBD2 (6 bases). CDR3 length equals 16 residues. V was trimmed by 7 bases and J by 4 bases, leaving 20 bases between them. The germline gives CDR1 SNHLY, CDR2 FYNNEI.

Here the CDR3 reads CASSLGDRGLAIEQFF. In DNA form, the CDR3 reads TGTGCCAGCAGCTTAGGTGACAGGGGACTAGCGATTGAGCAGTTCTTC. This rearrangement joins TRBV7-3 to TRBJ2-1; 10 nucleotides agree with TRBD2. Germline CDR1 and CDR2: SGHTA and FQGTGA. The CDR3 contains 16 residues. Trimming took 2 bases from V and 9 from J; bases not matched to a gene: 10.

The chain uses TRBV30 and TRBJ2-3; D not certain. V dropped 0 bases and J dropped 1 base, with 5 bases sitting between them. CDR3 length: 13 amino acids. Looked up from germline, CDR1 is GTSNPN and CDR2 is SVGIG (reference sequence). The CDR3, as DNA: TGTGCCTGGAGTGTAATGGGCACAGATACGCAGTATTTT. This sequence encodes CAWSVMGTDTQYF.

V usage is TRBV6-5 and J usage is TRBJ1-2, with D unresolved. This CDR3 comprises 14 residues. Trimming shortened V by 5 bases and J by 3 bases, and 13 bases separated the two germline ends. Germline CDR1 and CDR2: MNHEY and SVGAGI. The CDR3 DNA reads TGTGCCAGCAGTCTCGAGGTGGGGTACTATGGCTACACCTTC. Translation gives CASSLEVGYYGYTF.

In its sample, this clone was seen a few times. The J gene is TRBJ1-1, the V gene TRBV9; D unresolved. Germline CDR1 and CDR2: SGDLS and YYNGEE. This CDR3 is built from 13 residues. The ends were cut back, 0 bases at V and 0 bases at J, with 3 bases in the middle. The CDR3 DNA reads TGTGCCAGCAGCGTAGTGGTGAACACTGAAGCTTTCTTT. Translating it yields CASSVVVNTEAFF.

V usage is TRBV6-5 and J usage is TRBJ2-5; 9 bases fit TRBD1. The germline V gene has CDR1 MNHEY and CDR2 SVGAGI. This CDR3 is built from 14 residues. Losses at the gene ends were 6 bases for V and 4 bases for J; bases not matched to a gene: 6. The CDR3 sequence is CASRKGQGVETQYF. Written as DNA, the CDR3 is TGTGCCAGCAGAAAGGGACAGGGCGTAGAGACCCAGTACTTC.

The rearrangement joins TRBV3-1 (or the pseudogene TRBV3-2) to TRBJ2-4, with D maybe TRBD1 (7 bases). Germline CDR1 LGHDT, CDR2 YNNKEL (reference sequence). Trimming shortened V by 4 bases and J by 0 bases, and 16 bases separated the two germline ends. This CDR3 contains 17 residues. The CDR3 nucleotides are TGTGCCAGCAGCCGGGGGGACAGCCAATTAGCCAAAAACATTCAGTACTTC. This codes for CASSRGDSQLAKNIQYF.

This clone is a singleton in its sample. The chain joins TRBV7-3 to TRBJ2-2; D is uncertain. Germline values: CDR1 SGHTA, CDR2 FQGTGA. Trimming removed 2 bases from V and 3 bases from J, with 10 bases in between. CDR3 length: 15 amino acids. CDR3 residues: CASSLAGVHTGELFF. For the CDR3, the DNA is TGTGCCAGCAGCTTAGCCGGAGTTCACACCGGGGAGCTGTTTTTT.

The V and J genes are TRBV18 and TRBJ2-5; D may correspond to TRBD1 or TRBD2 (5 bases each). The germline CDR1 and CDR2 sequences are KGHSH and LQKENI. This CDR3 has 16 residues. Trimming removed 3 bases from V and 1 base from J, with 15 bases in between. The CDR3 DNA follows: TGTGCCAGCTCACCGGGGTTTGGGGGACCCCAAGAGACCCAGTACTTC. The encoded protein is CASSPGFGGPQETQYF.

This chain links TRBV30 with TRBJ2-1, with 13 nucleotides matching TRBD2. Trimming at V came to 3 bases and at J to 3 bases, leaving 23 bases not matched to a gene. The CDR3 contains 22 residues. In germline, CDR1 is GTSNPN, CDR2 SVGIG (reference sequence). CDR3 DNA: TGTGCCTGGAGACCACGAGAAGGAGAGGGACTAGCGGGAATACGAATCTACAATGAGCAGTTCTTC. Translation gives CAWRPREGEGLAGIRIYNEQFF. Full variable domain (missing parts from reference TRBV30 and TRBJ2-1): SQTIHQWPATLVQPVGSPLSLECTVEGTSNPNLYWYRQAAGRGLQLLFYSVGIGQISSEVPQNLSASRPQDRQFILSSKKLLLSDSGFYLCAWRPREGEGLAGIRIYNEQFFGPGTRLTVL.

This chain uses TRBV5-1 with TRBJ2-7, with TRBD2 matching over 15 bases. This CDR3 is built from 16 residues. Germline CDR1 is SGHRS and CDR2 is YFSETQ. V lost 7 bases, J lost 2 bases, and 7 bases stayed unmatched. The CDR3 region has the DNA TGCGCCAGCTGCCGGACTAGCGGGAGGGCCGCCTACGAGCAGTACTTC. It is translated as CASCRTSGRAAYEQYF.

This clone appeared a single time. The DNA of the CDR3 is TGTGCCATCAGTGACCCAACCCAAGCGTTCACCTTC. Its translation: CAISDPTQAFTF. The J gene is TRBJ1-2, the V gene TRBV10-3; no firm D call. The CDR3 extends over 12 amino acids. Between the trimmed V and J ends, which lost 3 bases and 13 bases, there was a span of 15 bases. CDR1 is ENHRY and CDR2 is SYGVKD in the germline V gene.

The genes are TRBV5-4 and TRBJ1-2, with D tentatively TRBD1 (5 bases). The CDR3 has 15 residues. V lost 3 bases and J lost 2, with 14 bases in between. The germline CDR1 and CDR2 sequences are SGHNT and YYREEE (reference sequence). CDR3 residues: CASSSRRGWNYGYTF. CDR3 coding DNA: TGTGCCAGCAGCTCCAGGAGGGGCTGGAACTATGGCTACACCTTC.

The gene calls are TRBV5-6 and TRBJ2-7, with D possibly TRBD1 on 6 matching bases. The length of the CDR3 is 14 residues. The germline V gene encodes CDR1 SGHDT and CDR2 YYEEEE. Trimming stripped 2 bases from V and 0 bases from J, with 9 bases between. CDR3: CASSFKGGSYEQYF. DNA of the CDR3: TGTGCCAGCAGCTTTAAAGGGGGCTCCTACGAGCAGTACTTC.

The rearrangement links TRBV5-3 to TRBJ1-1; 12 bases align to TRBD1. TRBV5-3 belongs to the ORF category, with a function that is uncertain. The CDR3 contains 15 residues. V gave up 4 bases and J gave up 3 bases; unmatched junction bases: 4. Written as DNA, the CDR3 is TGTGCCAGAAGCCCGGGACAGGGGGCCGACACTGAAGCTTTCTTT. As protein: CARSPGQGADTEAFF.

The gene calls are TRBV9 and TRBJ2-5; TRBD1 matches 8 bases. J gave up 2 bases and V 6 bases, and 9 bases lay outside the gene matches. The CDR3 spans 15 residues. The V gene's germline CDR1 is SGDLS and CDR2 YYNGEE. The CDR3 is CASTQGGRQQETQYF. DNA of the CDR3: TGTGCCAGCACACAGGGGGGACGGCAACAAGAGACCCAGTACTTC. The variable domain in full, completed from reference TRBV9 and TRBJ2-5, reads DSGVTQTPKHLITATGQRVTLRCSPRSGDLSVYWYQQSLDQGLQFLIQYYNGEERAKGNILERFSAQQFPDLHSELNLSSLELGDSALYFCASTQGGRQQETQYFGPGTRLLVL.

This CDR3 reads CASSSALGNSPLHF. CDR3 nucleotides: TGTGCCAGCAGCTCGGCTTTGGGCAATTCACCCCTCCACTTT. This chain joins TRBV7-2 and TRBJ1-6; D call uncertain. Trimming removed 4 bases from V and 7 bases from J, with 11 bases in between. This CDR3 is built from 14 residues. The germline V gene has CDR1 SGHTA and CDR2 FQGNSA.